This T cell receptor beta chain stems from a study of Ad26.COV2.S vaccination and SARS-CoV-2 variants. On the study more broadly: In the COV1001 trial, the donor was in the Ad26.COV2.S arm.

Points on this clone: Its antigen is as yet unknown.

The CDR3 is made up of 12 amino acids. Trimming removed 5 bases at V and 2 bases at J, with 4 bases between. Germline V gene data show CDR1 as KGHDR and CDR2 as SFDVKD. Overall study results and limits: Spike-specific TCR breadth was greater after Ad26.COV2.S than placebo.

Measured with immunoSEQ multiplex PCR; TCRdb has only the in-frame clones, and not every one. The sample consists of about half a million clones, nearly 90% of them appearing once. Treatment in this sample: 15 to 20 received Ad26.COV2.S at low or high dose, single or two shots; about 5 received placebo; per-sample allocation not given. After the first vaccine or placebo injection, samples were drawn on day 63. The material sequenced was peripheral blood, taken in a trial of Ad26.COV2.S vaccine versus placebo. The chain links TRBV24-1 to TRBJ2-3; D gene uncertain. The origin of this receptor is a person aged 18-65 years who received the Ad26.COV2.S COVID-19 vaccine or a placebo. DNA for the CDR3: TGTGCCACCAGTGGGTCCACAGATACGCAGTATTTT. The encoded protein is CATSGSTDTQYF.